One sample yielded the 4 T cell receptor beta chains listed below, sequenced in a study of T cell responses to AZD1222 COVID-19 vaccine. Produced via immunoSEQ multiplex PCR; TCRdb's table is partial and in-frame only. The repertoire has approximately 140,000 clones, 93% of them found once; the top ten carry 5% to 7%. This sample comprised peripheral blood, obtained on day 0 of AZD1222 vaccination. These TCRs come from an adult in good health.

The CDR3 sequence: CASSFGLGYTGELFF. The CDR3 DNA follows: TGTGCCAGCAGCTTTGGACTAGGGTACACCGGGGAGCTGTTTTTT. This rearrangement joins TRBV7-2 to TRBJ2-2, with 7 nucleotides matching TRBD2. The trim removed 3 bases at V and 3 bases at J, leaving 4 bases unmatched. Per germline, CDR1 SGHTA and CDR2 FQGNSA. The CDR3 is 15 residues long.

The DNA for the CDR3 is TGTGCCAGCAGCGACAGGAGTCTCACAGATACGCAGTATTTT. The encoded protein is CASSDRSLTDTQYF. The chain recombines TRBV3-1 (or the pseudogene TRBV3-2) with TRBJ2-3; the D gene is possibly TRBD1 (6 bases). Trimming cost V 5 bases and J 2 bases, with 11 bases left between them. CDR1 and CDR2 (germline): LGHDT, YNNKEL (reference sequence). The CDR3 consists of 14 residues.

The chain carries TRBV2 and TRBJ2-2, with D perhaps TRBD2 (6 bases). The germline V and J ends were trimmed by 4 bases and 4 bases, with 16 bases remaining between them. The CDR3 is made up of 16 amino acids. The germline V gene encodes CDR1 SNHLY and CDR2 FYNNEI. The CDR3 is CASSGKSSGGTGELFF. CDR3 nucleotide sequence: TGTGCCAGCAGTGGTAAAAGTAGCGGAGGCACCGGGGAGCTGTTTTTT.

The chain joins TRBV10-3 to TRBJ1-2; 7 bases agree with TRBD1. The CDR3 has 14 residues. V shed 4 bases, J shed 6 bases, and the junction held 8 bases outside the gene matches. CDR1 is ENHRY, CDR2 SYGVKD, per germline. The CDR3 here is CAISVGGEFNGYTF. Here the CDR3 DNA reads TGTGCCATCAGTGTAGGGGGCGAGTTTAATGGCTACACCTTC.